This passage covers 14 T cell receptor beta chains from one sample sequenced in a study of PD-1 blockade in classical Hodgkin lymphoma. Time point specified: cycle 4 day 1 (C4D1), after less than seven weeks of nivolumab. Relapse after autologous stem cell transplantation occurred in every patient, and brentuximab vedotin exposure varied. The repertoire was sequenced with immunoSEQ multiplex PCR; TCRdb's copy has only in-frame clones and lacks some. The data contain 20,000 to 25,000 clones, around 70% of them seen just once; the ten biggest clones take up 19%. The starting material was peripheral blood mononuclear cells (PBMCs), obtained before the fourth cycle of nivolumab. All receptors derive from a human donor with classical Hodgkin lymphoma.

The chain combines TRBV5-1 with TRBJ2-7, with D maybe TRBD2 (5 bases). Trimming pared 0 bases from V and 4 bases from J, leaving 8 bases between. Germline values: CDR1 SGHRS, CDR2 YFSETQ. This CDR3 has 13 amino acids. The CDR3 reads CASSLGGDYEQYF. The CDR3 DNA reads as TGCGCCAGCAGCTTGGGGGGAGATTACGAGCAGTACTTC.

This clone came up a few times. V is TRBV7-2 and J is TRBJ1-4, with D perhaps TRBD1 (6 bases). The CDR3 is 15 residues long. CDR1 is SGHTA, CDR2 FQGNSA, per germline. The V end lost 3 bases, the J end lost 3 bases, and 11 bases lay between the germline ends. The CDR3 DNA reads TGTGCCAGCAGCTTCCAGGGGACTTCTAATGAAAAACTGTTTTTT. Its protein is CASSFQGTSNEKLFF.

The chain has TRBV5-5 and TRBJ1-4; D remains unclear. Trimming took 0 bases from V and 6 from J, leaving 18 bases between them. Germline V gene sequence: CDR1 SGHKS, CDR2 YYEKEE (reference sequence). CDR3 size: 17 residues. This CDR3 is CASSLGEGPVGDEKLFF. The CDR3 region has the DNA TGTGCCAGCAGCTTGGGTGAGGGCCCGGTCGGAGATGAAAAACTGTTTTTT. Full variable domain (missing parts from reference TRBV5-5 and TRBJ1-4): DAGVTQSPTHLIKTRGQQVTLRCSPISGHKSVSWYQQVLGQGPQFIFQYYEKEERGRGNFPDRFSARQFPNYSSELNVNALLLGDSALYLCASSLGEGPVGDEKLFFGSGTQLSVL.

DNA for the CDR3: TGTGCCAGCAGTGAAGTTGCGGGGATAGGTACAGATACGCAGTATTTT. Translating it yields CASSEVAGIGTDTQYF. This sequence joins TRBV25-1 and TRBJ2-3; possible D gene TRBD2, 6 bases. V was trimmed by 2 bases and J by 3 bases, leaving 15 bases between them. Germline V gene lookup returns CDR1 MGHDK and CDR2 SYGVNS. The CDR3 contains 16 residues.

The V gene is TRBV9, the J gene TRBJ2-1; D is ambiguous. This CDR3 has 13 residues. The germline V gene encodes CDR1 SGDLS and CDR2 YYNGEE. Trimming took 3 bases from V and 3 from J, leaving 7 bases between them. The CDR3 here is CASSESYYNEQFF. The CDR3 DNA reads TGTGCCAGCAGCGAATCCTACTACAATGAGCAGTTCTTC.

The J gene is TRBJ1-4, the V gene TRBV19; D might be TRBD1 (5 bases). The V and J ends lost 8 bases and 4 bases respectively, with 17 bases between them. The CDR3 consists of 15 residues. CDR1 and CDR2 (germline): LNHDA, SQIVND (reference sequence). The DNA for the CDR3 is TGTGCCAGTTTTCCCGACAGACTGATTAATGAAAAACTGTTTTTT. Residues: CASFPDRLINEKLFF.

The CDR3 DNA reads TGTGCCAGCAGGAAAGACAGGGCGGGTGGCTACACCTTC. Translated, it gives CASRKDRAGGYTF. This chain links TRBV28 with TRBJ1-2, with TRBD1 identical over 7 bases. Germline loops: CDR1 MDHEN, CDR2 SYDVKM. V dropped 6 bases and J dropped 7; count of bases not matched to a gene: 8. The length of the CDR3 is 13 residues.

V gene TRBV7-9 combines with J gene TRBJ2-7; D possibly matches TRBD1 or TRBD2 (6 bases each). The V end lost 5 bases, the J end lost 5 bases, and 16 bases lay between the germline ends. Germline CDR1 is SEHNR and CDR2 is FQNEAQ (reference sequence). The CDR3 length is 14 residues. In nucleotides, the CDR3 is TGTGCCAGCAGCCTTAGTGGGGGGCTGAACGAGCAGTACTTC. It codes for CASSLSGGLNEQYF.

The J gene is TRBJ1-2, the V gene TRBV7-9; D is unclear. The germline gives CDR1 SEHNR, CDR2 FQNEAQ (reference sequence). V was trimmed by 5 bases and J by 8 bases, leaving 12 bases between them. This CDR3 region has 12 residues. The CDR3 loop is CASSPETYGYTF. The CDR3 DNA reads TGTGCCAGCAGCCCCGAGACTTACGGCTACACCTTC.

In nucleotides, the CDR3 is TGTGCCAGCAGTGGCCGGGTAGGGAACTACGAGCAGTACTTC. It translates to CASSGRVGNYEQYF. V usage is TRBV6-5 and J usage is TRBJ2-7; D gene unclear. The CDR3 totals 14 residues. V was pared by 5 bases and J by 3 bases, with 14 bases between. Germline values: CDR1 MNHEY, CDR2 SVGAGI.

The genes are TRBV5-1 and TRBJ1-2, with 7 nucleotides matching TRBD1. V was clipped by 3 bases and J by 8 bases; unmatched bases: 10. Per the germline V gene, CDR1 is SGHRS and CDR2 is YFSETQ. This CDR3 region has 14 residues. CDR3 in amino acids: CASSYTGENSGYTF. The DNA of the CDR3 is TGCGCCAGCAGCTATACAGGGGAAAATTCGGGCTACACCTTC.

The CDR3 sequence: CASSLGGGTSNEKLFF. Written as DNA, the CDR3 is TGTGCCAGCAGTTTAGGCGGCGGCACTTCTAATGAAAAACTGTTTTTT. The V gene is TRBV28, the J gene TRBJ1-4; no clear D gene. This CDR3 region has 16 residues. V shed 2 bases and J shed 3 bases, with 13 bases lying between them. In germline, CDR1 is MDHEN, CDR2 SYDVKM. The entire variable domain, with the rest obtained from reference TRBV28 and TRBJ1-4, is as follows: DVKVTQSSRYLVKRTGEKVFLECVQDMDHENMFWYRQDPGLGLRLIYFSYDVKMKEKGDIPEGYSVSREKKERFSLILESASTNQTSMYLCASSLGGGTSNEKLFFGSGTQLSVL.

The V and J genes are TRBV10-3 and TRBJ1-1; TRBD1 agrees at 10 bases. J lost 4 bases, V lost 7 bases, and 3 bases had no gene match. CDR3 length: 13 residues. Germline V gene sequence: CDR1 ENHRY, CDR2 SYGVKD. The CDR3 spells CAITGTGATEAFF. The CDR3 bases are TGTGCCATCACTGGGACAGGGGCCACTGAAGCTTTCTTT.

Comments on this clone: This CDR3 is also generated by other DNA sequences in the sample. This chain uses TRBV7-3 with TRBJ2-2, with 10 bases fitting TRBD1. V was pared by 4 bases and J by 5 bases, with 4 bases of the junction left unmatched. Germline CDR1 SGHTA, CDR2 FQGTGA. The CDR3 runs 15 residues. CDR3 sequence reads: CASSSTGGRTGELFF. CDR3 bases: TGTGCCAGCAGCTCGACAGGGGGCCGGACCGGGGAGCTGTTTTTT.